Given below is one T cell receptor beta chain in context. Its specificity is not known. V gave up 3 bases and J gave up 0 bases, with 18 bases separating them. The CDR3 extends over 18 amino acids. In germline, CDR1 is MDHEN, CDR2 SYDVKM. It was healthy bone marrow donors who served as donors. The data were taken from a study of cytomegalovirus exposure and HLA in healthy donors. Findings and limits, study-wide: An analysis done earlier found most TCR beta V segments productive about 90% or about 30% of the time. Looking again later, the authors saw that most CMV-associated TCR beta chains seemed HLA-restricted.

PCR primers comprised 60 Vbeta and 13 Jbeta primers. Assay: immunoSEQ multiplex PCR; the TCRdb copy retains only in-frame clones and omits some. The table shows over 65,000 clones, with around 79% occurring only once. The sample was PBMCs. The sequence derives from a woman in her thirties or forties in good health and CMV-seropositive. V gene TRBV28 combines with J gene TRBJ1-5; D is possibly TRBD1 (6 bases). This CDR3 is CASSFIPTDRFSNQPQHF. The DNA of the CDR3 is TGTGCCAGCAGTTTCATCCCCACAGACAGGTTTAGCAATCAGCCCCAGCATTTT. Full variable domain (rest looked up from reference TRBV28 and TRBJ1-5): DVKVTQSSRYLVKRTGEKVFLECVQDMDHENMFWYRQDPGLGLRLIYFSYDVKMKEKGDIPEGYSVSREKKERFSLILESASTNQTSMYLCASSFIPTDRFSNQPQHFGDGTRLSIL.